The next 5 T cell receptor beta chains were all read from a single sample in a study of T cell responses to AZD1222 COVID-19 vaccine. Produced via immunoSEQ multiplex PCR; TCRdb's table is partial and in-frame only. The sample contains approximately 150,000 clones, about nine tenths of which appear only once. The sequencing used peripheral blood, collected 28 days after the second AZD1222 dose. These receptors were taken from an adult who received the AZD1222 COVID-19 vaccine.

The chain is built from TRBV3-1 (or the pseudogene TRBV3-2) and TRBJ1-6; D is unclear. The germline V gene encodes CDR1 LGHDT and CDR2 YNNKEL (reference sequence). This CDR3 has 15 amino acids. V was clipped by 0 bases and J by 5 bases, with 8 bases between them. DNA for the CDR3: TGTGCCAGCAGCCAAGAAGGCAGAGATAATTCACCCCTCCACTTT. Amino acid sequence: CASSQEGRDNSPLHF.

This clone was counted once. CDR3 protein: CASSLDAGQGSYEQYF. In DNA form, the CDR3 reads TGTGCCAGCAGCCTGGACGCGGGACAGGGGTCATACGAGCAGTACTTC. The chain is built from TRBV5-5 and TRBJ2-7; 10 positions match TRBD1. Germline values: CDR1 SGHKS, CDR2 YYEKEE (reference sequence). After removal of 4 bases from V and 4 bases from J, the junction contained 11 bases not matched to a gene. The CDR3 has 16 amino acids. Variable domain in full (rest from reference TRBV5-5 and TRBJ2-7): DAGVTQSPTHLIKTRGQQVTLRCSPISGHKSVSWYQQVLGQGPQFIFQYYEKEERGRGNFPDRFSARQFPNYSSELNVNALLLGDSALYLCASSLDAGQGSYEQYFGPGTRLTVT.

The chain carries TRBV18 and TRBJ2-7, with 8 bases aligning to TRBD1. Germline loops: CDR1 KGHSH, CDR2 LQKENI. The V segment lost 3 bases and the J segment 5 bases; nucleotides outside the gene matches: 9. This CDR3 has 15 amino acids. The CDR3 DNA sequence: TGTGCCAGCTCACCTGCGGACAGGGAGTCCCACGAGCAGTACTTC. This gives the protein CASSPADRESHEQYF.

The chain couples TRBV4-2 to TRBJ1-4; no reliable D call. The V end was cut by 7 bases, the J end by 3 bases, with 12 bases between. The germline V gene has CDR1 LGHNA and CDR2 YNFKEQ. The CDR3 spans 14 residues. CDR3 in amino acids: CASTLNRANEKLFF. CDR3 DNA sequence: TGTGCCAGCACCCTAAACCGGGCTAATGAAAAACTGTTTTTT.

CDR3 in DNA: TGTGCCACGGGGACAGGGGTGAACACTGAAGCTTTCTTT. Amino acids: CATGTGVNTEAFF. This chain joins TRBV28 and TRBJ1-1, with 10 bases lining up with TRBD1. In germline, CDR1 is MDHEN, CDR2 SYDVKM. V lost 10 bases to trimming and J lost 0 bases; unmatched junction nucleotides: 2. This CDR3 is 13 amino acids long.